This T cell receptor (beta chain) comes out of a study of blood T cell repertoires in COVID-19. Study overall: Spain, Italy and the United States supplied samples that represented acute and convalescent COVID-19.

Profiling relied on immunoSEQ multiplex PCR, and the TCRdb table lists in-frame clones only, not all of them. The sample consists of about 120,000 clones, around 90% of them appearing once. As regards this clone: Other DNA sequences in this sample translate to the same CDR3.

This CDR3 has 12 amino acids. Germline CDR1 and CDR2: LNHDA and SQIVND (reference sequence). Trimming took off 6 bases at V and 5 bases at J, with 10 bases between the two ends. The chain joins TRBV19 to TRBJ2-5; D is possibly TRBD2 (5 bases). This clonotype was sampled from a woman in her sixties with COVID-19, enrolled during active disease. Material: peripheral blood. The CDR3 reads CASSPGEETQYF. CDR3 coding DNA: TGTGCCAGTAGCCCCGGGGAGGAGACCCAGTACTTC.